This T cell receptor (beta chain) comes out of a study of CD8+ T cells in alopecia areata. Indicated treatment: oral pan-JAK inhibitor, 5-10 mg twice daily. Alopecia areata patients provided lesional scalp punch biopsies and peripheral blood. After isolation, RNA underwent reverse transcription to generate cDNA as the sequencing template. Repertoires were generated with immunoSEQ multiplex PCR, while TCRdb's copy carries only in-frame clones and drops some. Of roughly 220,000 clones listed, roughly 66% were seen once; the top ten hold roughly 1.2%. Points on this clone: No antigen is known for it.

The study's findings and limits: Since there was just one nonresponder, nobody can yet say how baseline CD8+ expansion ties to response. Scalp clonality decreased significantly with tofacitinib, and so did expanded CD8+ clones among the top 100.

J was trimmed by 7 bases and V by 4 bases; bases with no gene match: 12. Germline CDR1 is SQVTM and CDR2 is ANQGSEA. CDR3 length: 15 amino acids. This sequence originates from a human donor with alopecia areata. The chain employs TRBV29-1 and TRBJ2-4; 8 bases line up with TRBD2. The sequencing here drew on CD4+ T cells sorted from blood, taken at approximately week 42, from a patient treated with tofacitinib. The CDR3 DNA reads as TGCAGCGTTGGATTGAGGGGTGGGACTAGGAACATTCAGTACTTC. Amino acid sequence: CSVGLRGGTRNIQYF.